This T cell receptor (beta chain) derives from a study of blood T cell repertoires in COVID-19. This clone came up once. V shed 0 bases, J shed 0 bases, and the junction held 8 bases outside the gene matches. The V gene's germline CDR1 is SGHDT and CDR2 YYEEEE. This CDR3 has 18 amino acids. TCRdb keeps only in-frame clones here, not all; method: immunoSEQ multiplex PCR. The sample gives just over 150,000 clones, approximately 86% of which show up once; around 2.5% is in the top ten. The genes are TRBV5-6 and TRBJ1-4; 7 bases are a match to TRBD1. Sequenced input: peripheral blood. This TCR was sampled from a woman between 65 and 79 years old with acute or convalescent COVID-19. This CDR3 is CASSLVGQAKATNEKLFF. CDR3 DNA sequence: TGTGCCAGCAGCTTGGTTGGACAGGCGAAGGCAACTAATGAAAAACTGTTTTTT.